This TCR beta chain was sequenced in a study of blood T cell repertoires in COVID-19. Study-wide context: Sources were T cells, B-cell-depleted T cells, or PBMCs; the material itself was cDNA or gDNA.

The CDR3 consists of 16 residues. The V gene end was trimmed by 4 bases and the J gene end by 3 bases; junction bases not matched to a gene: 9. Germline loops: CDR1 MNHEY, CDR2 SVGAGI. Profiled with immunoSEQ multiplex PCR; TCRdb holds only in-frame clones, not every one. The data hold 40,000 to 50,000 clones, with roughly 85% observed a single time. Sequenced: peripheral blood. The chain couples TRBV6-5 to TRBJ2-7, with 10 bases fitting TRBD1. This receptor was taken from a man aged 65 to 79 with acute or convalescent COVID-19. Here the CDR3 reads CASSSDPGQGYYEQYF. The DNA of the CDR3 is TGTGCCAGCAGTTCAGACCCGGGACAGGGGTACTACGAGCAGTACTTC.